The entry below gives a single T cell receptor (beta chain) sequence along with its context. Here immunoSEQ multiplex PCR was the method, and the copy in TCRdb shows in-frame clones only, minus some. The sample has 140,000 to 150,000 clones, 75% to 90% seen once. The entry originates in a study of blood T cell repertoires in COVID-19. Germline-derived CDR1 and CDR2 are SGHDN and FVKESK. There are 16 residues in the CDR3. V was pared by 1 base and J by 10 bases, with 17 bases between. The receptor was derived from a man aged 50-59 years who had recovered from COVID-19. The sequenced material came from PBMCs or T cells enriched from blood (not recorded which). The chain uses TRBV14 and TRBJ1-6; possibly TRBD1 for D (5 bases). The CDR3: CASSQGVLDMGSPLHF. The CDR3 DNA follows: TGTGCCAGCAGCCAAGGAGTACTGGACATGGGCTCACCCCTCCACTTT. The full variable domain, its missing parts supplied by reference TRBV14 and TRBJ1-6, is EAGVTQFPSHSVIEKGQTVTLRCDPISGHDNLYWYRRVMGKEIKFLLHFVKESKQDESGMPNNRFLAERTGGTYSTLKVQPAELEDSGVYFCASSQGVLDMGSPLHFGNGTRLTVT.